The 29 T cell receptor beta chains in this list originate from one sample, sequenced in a study of blood T cells in healthy people across ages. A J-beta primer mix and a sample-barcoded 5' primer were used in a second PCR of roughly 6 to 11 cycles. MiXCR, applied by TCRdb to the 5' RACE reads, yields one record per CDR3 protein. This table holds fewer than 1,200,000 distinct CDR3 sequences, roughly a quarter found once. These sequences were also reported in another study, on T cells of mothers and their children.

Sequencing was performed on blood. Receptor source: a girl aged 2-10 years in good health.

The chain carries TRBV12-3 or TRBV12-4 and TRBJ1-2, with no clear D. The germline V and J ends were trimmed by 5 bases and 8 bases, with 15 bases remaining between them. The CDR3 sequence is 13 residues long. The CDR3 loop is CASSEDSFEGYTF. Here the CDR3 DNA reads TGTGCCAGCAGTGAGGATTCCTTTGAAGGCTACACCTTC.

The chain links TRBV24-1 to TRBJ2-2, with 7 positions matching TRBD1. CDR1 is KGHDR, CDR2 SFDVKD, per germline. Trimming took 9 bases from V and 0 from J; bases not matched to a gene: 0. The CDR3 runs 13 residues. CDR3 protein: CATGTANTGELFF. The DNA for the CDR3 is TGTGCCACCGGGACAGCGAACACCGGGGAGCTGTTTTTT.

The sample holds a few counts of this clonotype. The chain is built from TRBV27 and TRBJ1-4, with D possibly being TRBD1 (5 bases). This CDR3 spans 15 amino acids. Trimming removed 6 bases at V and 0 bases at J, with 11 bases between. Germline assignment: CDR1 MNHEY and CDR2 SMNVEV (reference sequence). CDR3 loop: CASREGLTTNEKLFF. The CDR3 DNA reads as TGTGCCAGCAGGGAGGGGCTTACAACTAATGAAAAACTGTTTTTT. The variable domain in full, with the rest retrieved from reference TRBV27 and TRBJ1-4, is EAQVTQNPRYLITVTGKKLTVTCSQNMNHEYMSWYRQDPGLGLRQIYYSMNVEVTDKGDVPEGYKVSRKEKRNFPLILESPSPNQTSLYFCASREGLTTNEKLFFGSGTQLSVL.

CDR3 DNA sequence: TGTGCCAGCAGTCCTTACCTGGGCATCTACGAGCAGTACTTC. Its translation: CASSPYLGIYEQYF. The chain links TRBV6-5 to TRBJ2-7; D remains unclear. This CDR3 region has 14 residues. The germline V gene encodes CDR1 MNHEY and CDR2 SVGAGI. The V gene lost 5 bases and the J gene lost 3 bases, with 14 bases spanning the gap.

The chain carries TRBV10-2 and TRBJ2-7; D perhaps matches TRBD1 (6 bases). This CDR3 comprises 15 residues. V was pared by 6 bases and J by 1 base, with 16 bases between. CDR1 is WSHSY, CDR2 SAAADI, per germline. The CDR3 sequence: CASSPRTAPSYEQYF. CDR3 bases: TGCGCCAGCAGCCCCCGGACAGCTCCTTCCTACGAGCAGTACTTC.

This clonotype has a handful of counts. This chain uses TRBV7-2 with TRBJ1-5; 10 bases fit TRBD1. Germline V gene sequence: CDR1 SGHTA, CDR2 FQGNSA. The CDR3 length is 15 residues. V shed 5 bases and J 7 bases; nucleotides not matched to a gene: 8. As DNA, the CDR3 is TGTGCCAGCAGCAGGAGGACAGGGGGTAGGCAGCCCCAGCATTTT. This codes for CASSRRTGGRQPQHF. The variable domain in full, with the rest retrieved from reference TRBV7-2 and TRBJ1-5, is GAGVSQSPSNKVTEKGKDVELRCDPISGHTALYWYRQSLGQGLEFLIYFQGNSAPDKSGLPSDRFSAERTGGSVSTLTIQRTQQEDSAVYLCASSRRTGGRQPQHFGDGTRLSIL.

The chain employs TRBV4-1 and TRBJ1-6; D not resolved. The V end lost 1 base, the J end lost 8 bases, and 12 bases lay between the germline ends. This CDR3 has 15 amino acids. Looked up from germline, CDR1 is MGHRA and CDR2 is YSYEKL. CDR3 protein: CASSQVRSSHSPLHF. CDR3 DNA: TGCGCCAGCAGCCAAGTGCGGAGTTCGCATTCACCCCTCCACTTT.

This clonotype was seen ten or more times. The rearrangement joins TRBV9 to TRBJ2-7, with 7 bases matching TRBD1. The CDR3 extends over 13 amino acids. Germline trimming cut 7 bases from V and 0 bases from J; bases unmatched to any gene: 4. Germline assignment: CDR1 SGDLS and CDR2 YYNGEE. As DNA, the CDR3 is TGTGCCAGCCAGGGGACAGACTCCTACGAGCAGTACTTC. Protein product: CASQGTDSYEQYF.

This clonotype appeared a few times. The chain links TRBV20-1 to TRBJ1-4; D gene ambiguous. The CDR3 spans 13 residues. Trimming took 6 bases from V and 6 from J, leaving 14 bases between them. Germline V gene data show CDR1 as DFQATT and CDR2 as SNEGSKA (reference sequence). The CDR3 coding sequence is TGCAGTGCGCAGGACGAAGCCTATGAAAAACTGTTTTTT. It specifies CSAQDEAYEKLFF.

This clonotype was detected a few times. The CDR3, as DNA: TGTGCCAGCAGGCAGACAGGGGGCTCCTACGAGCAGTACTTC. Amino acids: CASRQTGGSYEQYF. The chain links TRBV6-1 to TRBJ2-7, with TRBD1 matching 9 bases. CDR3 length equals 14 residues. Germline CDR1 reads MNHNS; CDR2 reads SASEGT. Trimming at V came to 6 bases and at J to 0 bases, leaving 3 bases not matched to a gene.

There are a few counts of this clonotype. The rearrangement joins TRBV20-1 to TRBJ1-2; D is ambiguous. The CDR3 has 12 amino acids. V lost 5 bases and J 5 bases, leaving 12 bases between the germline ends. The germline gives CDR1 DFQATT, CDR2 SNEGSKA (reference sequence). The CDR3 is CSADHRTYGYTF. DNA of the CDR3: TGCAGTGCTGATCACCGGACTTATGGCTACACCTTC.

Concerning this clonotype: Sequence at one end of the junction differs from germline and may be a read error. The rearrangement joins TRBV7-9 to TRBJ2-3; D remains ambiguous. The CDR3 covers 12 residues. The germline gives CDR1 SEHNR, CDR2 FQNEAQ (reference sequence). The CDR3 loop is CANSFGTDTQYF. The CDR3 DNA follows: TGTGCCAACAGCTTCGGCACAGATACGCAGTATTTT.

Of note for this clonotype: One junction end disagrees with the germline gene, perhaps due to a read error. The V call is TRBV7-3, the J call TRBJ2-4; D remains ambiguous. CDR1 SGHTA and CDR2 FQGTGA come from the germline V gene. CDR3 length: 13 residues. CDR3 nucleotide sequence: TGTGCCAGCAGCTTTGGACCCGAAAACACTCAGTACTTC. It is translated as CASSFGPENTQYF.

This clonotype was recorded a few times. This chain uses TRBV4-2 with TRBJ2-5; no clear D gene. Judging by the DNA end, TRBJ2-1 fits better; the J call may be wrong. The CDR3 is made up of 13 amino acids. In germline, CDR1 is LGHNA, CDR2 YNFKEQ. The CDR3 region is CASSQDDGNEQFF. The CDR3 DNA reads as TGTGCCAGCAGCCAAGATGATGGCAATGAGCAGTTCTTC.

The chain links TRBV27 to TRBJ2-1, with 10 bases identical to TRBD2. Trimming cost V 5 bases and J 2 bases; bases outside gene matches: 3. Germline-derived CDR1 and CDR2 are MNHEY and SMNVEV (reference sequence). The CDR3 contains 15 residues. CDR3 bases: TGTGCCAGCAGTGCTCTAGCGGGGGCCTACAATGAGCAGTTCTTC. Its translation is CASSALAGAYNEQFF.

This clonotype came up a few times. As DNA, the CDR3 is TGTGCCAGCAGCTTCTCATCTGTACCAGAAGCTTTCTTT. This sequence encodes CASSFSSVPEAFF. The rearrangement links TRBV7-2 to TRBJ1-1, with D unclear. CDR1 SGHTA and CDR2 FQGNSA come from the germline V gene. The length of the CDR3 is 13 residues. Trimming pared 3 bases from V and 8 bases from J, leaving 13 bases between.

The gene calls are TRBV27 and TRBJ2-1; tentative D call: TRBD1 (6 bases). Germline-derived CDR1 and CDR2 are MNHEY and SMNVEV (reference sequence). The V end lost 5 bases, the J end lost 0 bases, and 14 bases lay between the germline ends. CDR3 length equals 16 residues. CDR3 sequence: CASSLFGQNSYNEQFF. In nucleotides, the CDR3 is TGTGCCAGCAGTCTATTCGGACAGAACTCCTACAATGAGCAGTTCTTC.

The chain has TRBV7-9 and TRBJ2-1; 7 bases match TRBD2. V was clipped by 8 bases and J by 0 bases; unmatched bases: 4. The CDR3 length is 14 residues. Per the germline V gene, CDR1 is SEHNR and CDR2 is FQNEAQ (reference sequence). CDR3 residues: CASGEGSSYNEQFF. CDR3 bases: TGTGCCAGCGGGGAGGGGAGCTCCTACAATGAGCAGTTCTTC. The full variable domain, its missing parts supplied by reference TRBV7-9 and TRBJ2-1, is DTGVSQNPRHKITKRGQNVTFRCDPISEHNRLYWYRQTLGQGPEFLTYFQNEAQLEKSRLLSDRFSAERPKGSFSTLEIQRTEQGDSAMYLCASGEGSSYNEQFFGPGTRLTVL.

V gene TRBV10-3 combines with J gene TRBJ2-6; TRBD1 might be the D (5 bases). V shed 6 bases and J shed 0 bases, with 12 bases lying between them. Germline values: CDR1 ENHRY, CDR2 SYGVKD. CDR3 length: 16 amino acids. The CDR3 region has the DNA TGTGCCATCAGCGAAGGGGTCCGCTCTGGGGCCAACGTCCTGACTTTC. Translation: CAISEGVRSGANVLTF.

This clonotype appeared a few times. The chain couples TRBV7-2 to TRBJ2-1; D not resolved. The DNA end is more similar to TRBJ2-5, so the J call may be wrong. CDR1 and CDR2 from the germline V gene are SGHTA and FQGNSA. CDR3 length: 15 amino acids. CDR3 sequence reads: CASSLLRAHGETQYF. CDR3 in DNA: TGTGCCAGCAGCTTGCTACGTGCTCATGGGGAGACCCAGTACTTC.

V is TRBV6-5 and J is TRBJ1-4; D is undetermined. The CDR3 has 13 residues. The V gene's germline CDR1 is MNHEY and CDR2 SVGAGI. The V end was cut by 2 bases, the J end by 8 bases, with 9 bases between. CDR3 loop: CASSYGREEKLFF. The DNA of the CDR3 is TGTGCCAGCAGTTACGGGAGGGAGGAAAAACTGTTTTTT.

This clonotype was detected a few times. The J gene is TRBJ2-1, the V gene TRBV7-2, with D unresolved. The CDR3 spans 12 residues. The V and J ends lost 5 bases and 8 bases respectively, with 10 bases between them. CDR1 SGHTA and CDR2 FQGNSA come from the germline V gene. CDR3 amino acids: CASSLNTDEQFF. The CDR3 DNA sequence: TGTGCCAGCAGCCTAAATACGGATGAGCAGTTCTTC. The full variable domain, its missing parts supplied by reference TRBV7-2 and TRBJ2-1, is GAGVSQSPSNKVTEKGKDVELRCDPISGHTALYWYRQSLGQGLEFLIYFQGNSAPDKSGLPSDRFSAERTGGSVSTLTIQRTQQEDSAVYLCASSLNTDEQFFGPGTRLTVL.

This clonotype was seen more than once but under ten times. V is TRBV12-5 and J is TRBJ2-5; 9 bases match TRBD1. The J call is uncertain, as TRBJ2-1 better fits the DNA end. Germline V gene data show CDR1 as LGHNT and CDR2 as FRNRAP. The CDR3 covers 14 residues. The CDR3 coding sequence is TGTGCTAGTGCCTTGGGACAGGGAGTGAATGAGCAGTTCTTC. As protein: CASALGQGVNEQFF.

This clonotype appeared a few times. The chain recombines TRBV19 with TRBJ2-5, with 9 bases aligning to TRBD1. The DNA matches TRBJ2-7 better at its end, which makes the J call doubtful. CDR1 and CDR2 from the germline V gene are LNHDA and SQIVND (reference sequence). The CDR3 contains 14 residues. The CDR3 DNA reads TGTGCCAGTAGTATGACAGGGGGGGACTACGAGCAGTACTTC. Residues: CASSMTGGDYEQYF.

V usage is TRBV2 and J usage is TRBJ1-4; 9 bases agree with TRBD1. Trimming removed 6 bases from V and 8 bases from J; junction bases left unmatched: 16. Germline assignment: CDR1 SNHLY and CDR2 FYNNEI. CDR3 length: 17 amino acids. The CDR3 DNA follows: TGTGCCAGCAGCCAATATTCTTACAGGGGGCTTAAAGAAAAACTGTTTTTT. Encoded protein: CASSQYSYRGLKEKLFF.

This clonotype was detected only a few times. The chain couples TRBV4-1 to TRBJ2-7, with a tentative D call TRBD1 (6 bases). CDR1 is MGHRA and CDR2 is YSYEKL in the germline V gene. The CDR3 loop spans 13 amino acids. V was clipped by 1 base and J by 5 bases, with 9 bases between them. In DNA, the CDR3 is TGCGCCAGCAGCCAAGTTGGGGGCCACGAGCAGTACTTC. Protein product: CASSQVGGHEQYF.

This clonotype occurred a few times. The chain joins TRBV12-3 or TRBV12-4 to TRBJ2-2, with unresolved D. V was clipped by 6 bases and J by 9 bases, with 11 bases between them. The CDR3 runs to 12 residues. The CDR3 region has the DNA TGTGCCAGCAGCCAGGACGTAAGGGAGCTGTTTTTT. It is translated as CASSQDVRELFF.

This clonotype showed up just a few times. The chain employs TRBV10-3 and TRBJ2-5; D is undetermined. V shed 3 bases and J shed 2 bases, with 10 bases lying between them. The CDR3 covers 14 residues. Germline CDR1 ENHRY, CDR2 SYGVKD. CDR3 amino acids: CAISDHLGQETQYF. In DNA, the CDR3 is TGTGCCATCAGTGACCATCTGGGTCAAGAGACCCAGTACTTC.

This chain links TRBV13 with TRBJ1-2, with no clear D. This CDR3 is 14 amino acids long. Trimming took 5 bases from V and 0 from J, leaving 10 bases between them. The germline V gene encodes CDR1 PRHDT and CDR2 FYEKMQ (reference sequence). The CDR3 is CASSQRSANYGYTF. CDR3 DNA: TGTGCCAGCAGCCAACGGTCAGCTAACTATGGCTACACCTTC.